This TCR beta chain was sequenced in a study of cytomegalovirus exposure and HLA in healthy donors. Study-level results: There were a few CMV-associated chains whose specificity for CMV antigens was confirmed in vitro. Associated with cytomegalovirus, according to the listing, were 150 to 200 TCR beta chains. It was reported that the classifier diagnosed cytomegalovirus status with high specificity and sensitivity in both the original and validation cohorts.

The repertoire was sequenced with immunoSEQ multiplex PCR; TCRdb's copy has only in-frame clones and lacks some. The sample records fewer than 85,000 clones, 96% being singletons. This CDR3 is 14 amino acids long. CDR1 and CDR2 from the germline V gene are KGHSH and LQKENI. Trimming took 4 bases from V and 4 from J, leaving 10 bases between them. As for this clone: Antigen unknown.

The receptor comes from a woman younger than 30 in good health and CMV-seronegative. Source material: PBMCs. The chain joins TRBV18 to TRBJ1-4; a weak D match, TRBD1 (6 bases). The CDR3 DNA is TGTGCCAGCTCACGGGGGCAAAATAATGAAAAACTGTTTTTT. It translates to CASSRGQNNEKLFF.